This paragraph covers one T cell receptor (beta chain) sequence. Its specificity is unknown. The junction differs from germline at one of its ends, possibly a read error. This sample is part of a study of T cells in Graves' hyperthyroidism and ophthalmopathy. Study as a whole: Specimen type is peripheral blood, collected at initial diagnosis prior to any treatment. The study, taken as a whole, reports: The model identified upcoming ophthalmopathy a median around 7.1 months ahead of onset.

The germline CDR1 and CDR2 sequences are SGDLS and YYNGEE. The CDR3 spans 15 residues. The source material, RNA transcripts, was used to amplify TCR beta CDR3 regions. Carried out on the TCR CDR3, a first-round RT-PCR used the HTBI primer set. Each CDR3 protein gets one entry after TCRdb re-called the multiplex PCR reads with MiXCR. The data hold around 450,000 distinct CDR3 sequences, with less than 20% observed a single time. V gene TRBV9 combines with J gene TRBJ1-2; possible D gene TRBD1, 5 bases. Sequencing was carried out using blood. This receptor was identified in a young woman with Graves' hyperthyroidism. CDR3 DNA sequence: TGCGCCAGTAAACCCCGGACGGGGGGAGACTATGGCTACACCTTC. It codes for CASKPRTGGDYGYTF.